This T cell receptor beta chain was documented in a study of cytomegalovirus exposure and HLA in healthy donors. In the PCR, 60 Vbeta and 13 Jbeta primers were used. Profiled with immunoSEQ multiplex PCR; TCRdb holds only in-frame clones, not every one. This sample yields 140,000 to 150,000 clones, of which approximately 88% are seen a single time; around 0.51% belongs to the top ten. Note on this clone: The antigen is not known.

Donors consisted of healthy bone marrow donors. Study-wide results and caveats: Segments of the TCR beta V type were, in most cases, productive about 90% or about 30% of the time in an earlier analysis. CMV serostatus alone was available as immune exposure information. Researchers left out some V segments, among them TRBV6-2 and TRBV6-3, as indistinguishable.

The germline V gene encodes CDR1 MNHNY and CDR2 SVGAGI (reference sequence). V gave up 5 bases and J gave up 2 bases, with 12 bases separating them. The CDR3 is 14 residues long. This clonotype was obtained from a woman between 40 and 50 years old in good health and CMV-seronegative. The sequenced material came from PBMCs. The V gene is TRBV6-6, the J gene TRBJ1-2; a weak D match, TRBD1 (6 bases). The CDR3 bases are TGTGCCAGCAGTCCATCTACAGGGAACTATGGCTACACCTTC. Its translation is CASSPSTGNYGYTF.